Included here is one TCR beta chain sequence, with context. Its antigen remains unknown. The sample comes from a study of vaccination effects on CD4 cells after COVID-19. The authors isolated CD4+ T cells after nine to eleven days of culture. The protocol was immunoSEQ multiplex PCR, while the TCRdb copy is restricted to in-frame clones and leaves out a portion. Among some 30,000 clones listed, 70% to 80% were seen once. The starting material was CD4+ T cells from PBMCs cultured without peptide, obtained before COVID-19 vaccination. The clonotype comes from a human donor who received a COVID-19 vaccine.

CDR3 sequence (DNA): TGTGCCGGGGGAACAGGGAGGAACGAGCAGTACTTC. Protein: CAGGTGRNEQYF. The V call is TRBV18, the J call TRBJ2-7; D could derive from TRBD1 or TRBD2 (6 bases each). V dropped 11 bases and J dropped 5 bases, with 16 bases sitting between them. The germline CDR1 and CDR2 sequences are KGHSH and LQKENI. The CDR3 has 12 residues.